A single sample gave rise to the 14 T cell receptor beta chains below, sequenced in a study of blood T cells in healthy people across ages (dated by TCRdb to between 2014 and 2016). Library prep was done by 5' RACE. The data were produced on an Illumina HiSeq 2500. A second PCR of roughly 6 to 11 cycles was run with a J-beta primer mix and a sample-barcoded 5' primer. In TCRdb, the public reads were trimmed at Q25 with fastp and aligned with MiXCR, with productive beta chains retained. Identical CDR3 proteins give one entry, which carries the most common genes and DNA. The sample table records over a million distinct CDR3 sequences; around 25% of these occur just once. The ten most abundant clones make up approximately 0.75% of the sample. This same sample was also taken into another study, of T cells of mothers and their children.

The sequenced sample consisted of blood. The receptors come from a girl between 2 and 10 years old in good health.

V is TRBV10-2 and J is TRBJ2-2; D may be TRBD1 (6 bases). Germline V gives CDR1 WSHSY, CDR2 SAAADI. V lost 8 bases, J lost 6 bases, and 10 bases lay in between. The CDR3 totals 12 residues. CDR3 region: CASEQGPGELFF. As DNA, the CDR3 is TGCGCCAGCGAACAGGGCCCCGGGGAGCTGTTTTTT.

The rearrangement uses TRBV4-3 and TRBJ1-2, with D possibly matching TRBD1 (6 bases). Germline loops: CDR1 LGHNA, CDR2 YSLEER. The CDR3 runs 16 residues. V was trimmed by 0 bases and J by 4 bases, leaving 15 bases between them. CDR3 DNA: TGCGCCAGCAGCCAAGATCCCCAGGGGCAGGGCTATGGCTACACCTTC. It translates to CASSQDPQGQGYGYTF.

With regard to this clonotype: Compared with germline, one end of the junction differs, possibly owing to a read error. V and J are TRBV12-3 or TRBV12-4 and TRBJ2-3; a weak D match, TRBD1 (6 bases). The CDR3 loop spans 14 amino acids. The CDR3 loop reads CVSSYTGSADTQYF. In DNA form, the CDR3 reads TGTGTCAGCAGTTACACAGGGTCGGCAGATACGCAGTATTTT.

The chain couples TRBV6-1 to TRBJ2-2; D gene unclear. Germline values: CDR1 MNHNS, CDR2 SASEGT. There are 14 residues in the CDR3. Trimming pared 2 bases from V and 3 bases from J, leaving 7 bases between. The CDR3 region is CASSEIRDTGELFF. The CDR3, as DNA: TGTGCCAGCAGTGAAATCCGAGACACCGGGGAGCTGTTTTTT.

The chain couples TRBV29-1 to TRBJ2-5, with TRBD1 matching over 7 bases. The CDR3 is 12 residues long. In germline, CDR1 is SQVTM, CDR2 ANQGSEA. The V segment lost 7 bases and the J segment 4 bases; nucleotides outside the gene matches: 6. The CDR3 here is CSAQEGAETQYF. The CDR3 DNA follows: TGCAGCGCGCAAGAGGGGGCAGAGACCCAGTACTTC.

A few counts support this clonotype. The rearrangement links TRBV9 to TRBJ1-4; D call uncertain. Germline CDR1 and CDR2: SGDLS and YYNGEE. Trimming cost V 0 bases and J 5 bases, with 11 bases left between them. The CDR3 runs 15 residues. CDR3 residues: CASSVDGSLNEKLFF. CDR3 bases: TGTGCCAGCAGCGTAGATGGGTCTCTAAATGAAAAACTGTTTTTT.

The chain employs TRBV7-9 and TRBJ1-1; D unresolved. Germline V CDR1 and CDR2: SEHNR, FQNEAQ (reference sequence). The V and J ends lost 4 bases and 6 bases respectively, with 12 bases between them. The CDR3 contains 13 residues. The CDR3 here is CASSWGMRAEAFF. CDR3 DNA: TGTGCCAGCAGCTGGGGTATGAGGGCTGAAGCTTTCTTT.

CDR3 sequence reads: CASSKRTEAATNEKLFF. CDR3 DNA sequence: TGTGCCAGCAGCAAACGGACAGAAGCGGCAACTAATGAAAAACTGTTTTTT. This sequence joins TRBV9 and TRBJ1-4; TRBD1 is a possible D gene (6 bases). This CDR3 is 17 amino acids long. Per germline, CDR1 SGDLS and CDR2 YYNGEE. V lost 4 bases to trimming and J lost 0 bases, with 16 bases between them.

The J gene is TRBJ2-6, the V gene TRBV29-1, with D tentatively TRBD2 (5 bases). CDR3 size: 13 residues. The V and J ends lost 7 bases and 2 bases respectively, with 9 bases between them. Per the germline V gene, CDR1 is SQVTM and CDR2 is ANQGSEA. The CDR3 sequence: CSGLGAGANVLTF. CDR3 nucleotide sequence: TGCAGCGGCCTCGGGGCTGGGGCCAACGTCCTGACTTTC.

The chain uses TRBV9 and TRBJ2-7, with D hard to call. Per the germline V gene, CDR1 is SGDLS and CDR2 is YYNGEE. V was shortened by 1 base and J by 0 bases, with 5 bases between the two germline ends. CDR3 size: 13 residues. DNA for the CDR3: TGTGCCAGCAGCGTATCCCCCTCCTACGAGCAGTACTTC. Residues: CASSVSPSYEQYF.

This clonotype was observed a few times. CDR3 region: CSVGGPTIGYTF. CDR3 sequence (DNA): TGCAGCGTTGGGGGTCCAACTATTGGCTACACCTTC. The gene calls are TRBV29-1 and TRBJ1-2; D is unclear. From germline, CDR1 is SQVTM and CDR2 ANQGSEA. The ends were cut back, 4 bases at V and 7 bases at J, with 13 bases in the middle. The CDR3 extends over 12 amino acids. Full variable domain (missing parts from reference TRBV29-1 and TRBJ1-2): SAVISQKPSRDICQRGTSLTIQCQVDSQVTMMFWYRQQPGQSLTLIATANQGSEATYESGFVIDKFPISRPNLTFSTLTVSNMSPEDSSIYLCSVGGPTIGYTFGSGTRLTVV.

This clonotype was counted only a few times. The rearrangement links TRBV29-1 to TRBJ2-4; the match to TRBD1 covers 7 bases. CDR1 and CDR2 from the germline V gene are SQVTM and ANQGSEA. CDR3 length: 13 residues. V shed 7 bases and J 5 bases; nucleotides not matched to a gene: 8. The CDR3, as DNA: TGCAGCGCTTACAGGGGAATGGAAAACATTCAGTACTTC. Translated: CSAYRGMENIQYF.

The rearrangement links TRBV7-2 to TRBJ2-5; perhaps D is TRBD1 or TRBD2 (5 bases each). V lost 6 bases to trimming and J lost 9 bases, with 17 bases between them. The CDR3 runs to 13 residues. The germline CDR1 and CDR2 sequences are SGHTA and FQGNSA. CDR3 protein: CASRNLGDGAQYF. CDR3 nucleotide sequence: TGTGCCAGCAGGAATTTGGGGGACGGGGCCCAGTACTTC.

This clonotype was counted a few times. The junction shows a germline mismatch at one end, possibly a read error. This sequence joins TRBV5-6 and TRBJ2-1; D gene unclear. CDR1 and CDR2 (germline): SGHDT, YYEEEE. The CDR3 covers 11 residues. The CDR3 DNA follows: TGTGCCAGCAGCTTGGCCTTTTATATGGTCTTC. The encoded protein is CASSLAFYMVF.